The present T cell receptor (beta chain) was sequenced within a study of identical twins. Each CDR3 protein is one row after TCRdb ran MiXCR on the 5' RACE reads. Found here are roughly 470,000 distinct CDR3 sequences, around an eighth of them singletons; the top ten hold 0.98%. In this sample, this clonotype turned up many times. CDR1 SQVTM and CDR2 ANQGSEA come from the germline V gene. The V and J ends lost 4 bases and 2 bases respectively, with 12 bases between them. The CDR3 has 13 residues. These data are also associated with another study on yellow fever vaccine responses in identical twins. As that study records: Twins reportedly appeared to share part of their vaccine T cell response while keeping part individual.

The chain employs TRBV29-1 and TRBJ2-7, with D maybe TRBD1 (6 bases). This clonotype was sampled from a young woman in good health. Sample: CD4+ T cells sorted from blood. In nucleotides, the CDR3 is TGCAGCGTTGGGGACACAGGGACCTACGAGCAGTACTTC. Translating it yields CSVGDTGTYEQYF.